This TCR beta chain derives from a study of cytomegalovirus exposure and HLA in healthy donors. A few counts support this clone. CDR3 length equals 15 residues. Trimming shortened V by 1 base and J by 2 bases, and 11 bases separated the two germline ends. Looked up from germline, CDR1 is SEHNR and CDR2 is FQNEAQ (reference sequence). Primers for the PCR totalled 60 Vbeta and 13 Jbeta. Repertoires were generated with immunoSEQ multiplex PCR, while TCRdb's copy carries only in-frame clones and drops some. There are around 210,000 clones in the sample; over 75% occur only once, and just under 3% lies in the top ten.

What was sequenced was PBMCs. The sequence came from a woman in her 30s in good health and CMV-seronegative. V gene TRBV7-9 combines with J gene TRBJ1-1; perhaps TRBD1 as D (5 bases). CDR3 DNA: TGTGCCAGCAGCTTAGGGGGGGGACCCAACACTGAAGCTTTCTTT. It codes for CASSLGGGPNTEAFF. Variable domain in full (rest from reference TRBV7-9 and TRBJ1-1): DTGVSQNPRHKITKRGQNVTFRCDPISEHNRLYWYRQTLGQGPEFLTYFQNEAQLEKSRLLSDRFSAERPKGSFSTLEIQRTEQGDSAMYLCASSLGGGPNTEAFFGQGTRLTVV.